These 23 T cell receptor beta chains were sequenced from one sample in a study of shared clonotypes between healthy human individuals. Clones were sequenced by immunoSEQ multiplex PCR, and TCRdb holds only the in-frame ones, with some missing. Of more than 550,000 clones in the sample, approximately 90% were seen once. CD45RO-negative cells were positively selected for CCR7, leaving out terminally differentiated effector memory CD45RA+ cells. Material for sequencing was naive CD8+ T cells sorted from blood. The receptors were gathered from a young man in good health.

The chain joins TRBV7-6 to TRBJ2-7; 13 nucleotides align to TRBD2. With 5 bases clipped from V and 2 bases from J, the junction kept 3 bases outside the gene matches. This CDR3 spans 15 amino acids. Germline V gene lookup returns CDR1 SGHVS and CDR2 FNYEAQ. The CDR3 nucleotides are TGTGCCAGCAGCCCTGGGACTAGCGGGACCTACGAGCAGTACTTC. Translating gives CASSPGTSGTYEQYF.

The CDR3 DNA is TGTGCCAGCAGCTTAGGGGGAGTGGAAAATGAGCAGTTCTTC. Protein sequence: CASSLGGVENEQFF. This chain connects TRBV7-2 to TRBJ2-1, with TRBD2 as a possible D gene (5 bases). The germline gives CDR1 SGHTA, CDR2 FQGNSA. Trimming removed 1 base from V and 7 bases from J, with 11 bases in between. The length of the CDR3 is 14 residues. The entire variable domain, with the rest obtained from reference TRBV7-2 and TRBJ2-1, is as follows: GAGVSQSPSNKVTEKGKDVELRCDPISGHTALYWYRQSLGQGLEFLIYFQGNSAPDKSGLPSDRFSAERTGGSVSTLTIQRTQQEDSAVYLCASSLGGVENEQFFGPGTRLTVL.

In this sample, this clone turned up a few times. One base away lies a much larger clone, so this may be a sequencing read error. Other DNA variants within this sample encode the same CDR3. CDR3 DNA: TGTGCCAGCAGCCCCGGTTACGAGCAGTACTTC. It codes for CASSPGYEQYF. The V call is TRBV28, the J call TRBJ2-7; D gene uncertain. Trimming removed 6 bases from V and 4 bases from J, with 7 bases in between. Germline CDR1 reads MDHEN; CDR2 reads SYDVKM. The CDR3 is made up of 11 amino acids.

V usage is TRBV28 and J usage is TRBJ2-3; 9 bases agree with TRBD2. Looked up from germline, CDR1 is MDHEN and CDR2 is SYDVKM. Germline trimming cut 4 bases from V and 4 bases from J; bases unmatched to any gene: 15. This CDR3 region has 18 residues. CDR3 DNA sequence: TGTGCCAGCAGTTCGGCCGTAATAGCGGGAGTCGTTCCAGATACGCAGTATTTT. It yields the protein CASSSAVIAGVVPDTQYF.

This clone was counted once. This same CDR3 is encoded by further DNA sequences in the sample. This chain connects TRBV27 to TRBJ2-1; 12 nucleotides match TRBD2. Germline values: CDR1 MNHEY, CDR2 SMNVEV (reference sequence). V shed 2 bases and J 4 bases; nucleotides not matched to a gene: 3. This CDR3 is built from 16 residues. The DNA of the CDR3 is TGTGCCAGCAGTTTAGGACTAGCGGGAACATACAATGAGCAGTTCTTC. Translation: CASSLGLAGTYNEQFF.

V gene TRBV19 combines with J gene TRBJ2-1; 9 bases agree with TRBD1. This CDR3 region has 15 residues. Per the germline V gene, CDR1 is LNHDA and CDR2 is SQIVND (reference sequence). V lost 3 bases and J lost 6; bases outside the gene matches: 6. CDR3 protein: CASSMMDRGANEQFF. DNA for the CDR3: TGTGCCAGTAGTATGATGGACAGGGGTGCCAATGAGCAGTTCTTC.

The V call is TRBV7-9, the J call TRBJ2-1; 11 nucleotides match TRBD2. This CDR3 is 17 amino acids long. From germline, CDR1 is SEHNR and CDR2 FQNEAQ (reference sequence). V lost 5 bases to trimming and J lost 3 bases; unmatched junction nucleotides: 9. The DNA of the CDR3 is TGTGCCAGCAGCCCACGGGCGGGGACTAGCGGCTACAATGAGCAGTTCTTC. Its protein is CASSPRAGTSGYNEQFF. The full variable domain, rest sourced from reference TRBV7-9 and TRBJ2-1, is DTGVSQNPRHKITKRGQNVTFRCDPISEHNRLYWYRQTLGQGPEFLTYFQNEAQLEKSRLLSDRFSAERPKGSFSTLEIQRTEQGDSAMYLCASSPRAGTSGYNEQFFGPGTRLTVL.

V and J are TRBV19 and TRBJ2-6, with D unclear. V was cut by 3 bases and J by 0 bases, with 15 bases left in between. This CDR3 spans 18 amino acids. The V gene's germline CDR1 is LNHDA and CDR2 SQIVND (reference sequence). Here the CDR3 DNA reads TGTGCCAGTAGTATCGCCCCCTTCCCAACCTCTGGGGCCAACGTCCTGACTTTC. Encoded protein: CASSIAPFPTSGANVLTF.

CDR3 amino acids: CASSPWGDRAFVYNEQFF. CDR3 in DNA: TGTGCCAGCAGCCCCTGGGGGGACAGGGCGTTTGTCTACAATGAGCAGTTCTTC. The rearrangement joins TRBV28 to TRBJ2-1; TRBD1 aligns across 9 bases. Per the germline V gene, CDR1 is MDHEN and CDR2 is SYDVKM. There are 18 residues in the CDR3. V was clipped by 6 bases and J by 3 bases; unmatched bases: 15.

The V call is TRBV15, the J call TRBJ2-7; 9 bases are a match to TRBD2. CDR3 length equals 15 residues. J lost 4 bases, V lost 1 base, and 5 bases had no gene match. In germline, CDR1 is LNHNV, CDR2 YYDKDF (reference sequence). CDR3 sequence: CATSRGTSVSYEQYF. The CDR3 bases are TGTGCCACCAGCAGAGGGACTAGCGTTTCGTACGAGCAGTACTTC.

The rearrangement joins TRBV2 to TRBJ2-3; possibly TRBD2 for D (6 bases). V shed 3 bases and J shed 2 bases, with 15 bases lying between them. Germline CDR1 and CDR2: SNHLY and FYNNEI. The CDR3 runs to 16 residues. This CDR3 reads CASSEWAGSATDTQYF. In DNA, the CDR3 is TGTGCCAGCAGTGAGTGGGCGGGATCTGCCACAGATACGCAGTATTTT.

V and J are TRBV2 and TRBJ2-7; 12 bases line up with TRBD2. Germline-derived CDR1 and CDR2 are SNHLY and FYNNEI. The trim removed 6 bases at V and 5 bases at J, leaving 11 bases unmatched. The CDR3 totals 16 residues. CDR3 region: CASRDHRGLAGNEQYF. Written as DNA, the CDR3 is TGTGCCAGCAGAGACCACCGCGGACTAGCGGGAAACGAGCAGTACTTC.

The rearrangement joins TRBV2 to TRBJ2-1; D not resolved. V was shortened by 0 bases and J by 2 bases, with 8 bases between the two germline ends. The CDR3 is 15 amino acids. Germline values: CDR1 SNHLY, CDR2 FYNNEI. CDR3: CASSEALRAYNEQFF. The DNA of the CDR3 is TGTGCCAGCAGTGAAGCGCTTAGGGCCTACAATGAGCAGTTCTTC.

This chain links TRBV2 with TRBJ2-1; D perhaps matches TRBD2 (6 bases). The V gene's germline CDR1 is SNHLY and CDR2 FYNNEI. The CDR3 covers 13 residues. V lost 3 bases, J lost 6 bases, and 9 bases lay in between. CDR3 in DNA: TGTGCCAGCAGTGACCCGGGAGCCAATGAGCAGTTCTTC. Its translation is CASSDPGANEQFF.

This rearrangement joins TRBV7-9 to TRBJ2-7; D is unclear. Trimming took off 4 bases at V and 4 bases at J, with 14 bases between the two ends. In germline, CDR1 is SEHNR, CDR2 FQNEAQ (reference sequence). This CDR3 comprises 14 residues. The CDR3 sequence: CASSSRSAAYEQYF. Here the CDR3 DNA reads TGTGCCAGCAGCTCGAGGTCCGCAGCTTACGAGCAGTACTTC.

The J gene is TRBJ1-2, the V gene TRBV11-2; tentatively, D is TRBD1 (5 bases). This CDR3 spans 16 amino acids. Germline V CDR1 and CDR2: SGHAT, FQNNGV. The V end lost 5 bases, the J end lost 4 bases, and 20 bases lay between the germline ends. The CDR3 loop is CASSRPTGTRGYGYTF. The CDR3 nucleotides are TGTGCCAGCAGCCGTCCGACGGGGACTCGTGGCTATGGCTACACCTTC.

The V call is TRBV2, the J call TRBJ2-1, with 8 bases that match TRBD2. The ends lost 5 bases at V and 4 bases at J; junction bases unmatched: 10. Per the germline V gene, CDR1 is SNHLY and CDR2 is FYNNEI. The CDR3 totals 16 residues. CDR3 sequence: CASSYETSETYNEQFF. In DNA form, the CDR3 reads TGTGCCAGCAGTTACGAGACTAGCGAGACGTACAATGAGCAGTTCTTC.

This clone was seen just once. The chain has TRBV9 and TRBJ1-4; maybe TRBD1 (5 bases). The CDR3 runs to 15 residues. The V gene lost 4 bases and the J gene lost 8 bases, with 18 bases spanning the gap. Germline CDR1 and CDR2: SGDLS and YYNGEE. The DNA for the CDR3 is TGTGCCAGCAGCTCGGAGGGACGGGTTTCGGAAAAACTGTTTTTT. Its translation is CASSSEGRVSEKLFF.

V usage is TRBV11-2 and J usage is TRBJ2-1, with 8 bases fitting TRBD2. Losses at the gene ends were 8 bases for V and 10 bases for J; bases not matched to a gene: 10. The CDR3 spans 13 residues. CDR1 and CDR2 from the germline V gene are SGHAT and FQNNGV. CDR3 bases: TGTGCCAGCCGATCCGGGGGGGAACGGGAGCAGTTCTTC. Protein product: CASRSGGEREQFF. The full variable domain, its missing parts supplied by reference TRBV11-2 and TRBJ2-1, is EAGVAQSPRYKIIEKRQSVAFWCNPISGHATLYWYQQILGQGPKLLIQFQNNGVVDDSQLPKDRFSAERLKGVDSTLKIQPAKLEDSAVYLCASRSGGEREQFFGPGTRLTVL.

The rearrangement links TRBV27 to TRBJ1-2; D unresolved. V shed 8 bases and J shed 4 bases, with 2 bases lying between them. The CDR3 spans 9 residues. The V gene's germline CDR1 is MNHEY and CDR2 SMNVEV (reference sequence). CDR3 DNA: TGTGCCAGCGGCTATGGCTACACCTTC. It encodes CASGYGYTF.

V and J are TRBV4-3 and TRBJ2-3, with 8 bases that match TRBD2. Germline V gene lookup returns CDR1 LGHNA and CDR2 YSLEER. Trimming took 4 bases from V and 6 from J; bases not matched to a gene: 6. The CDR3 length is 14 residues. As DNA, the CDR3 is TGCGCCAGCAGCCCCGGACTAGCTCTGGATACGCAGTATTTT. This sequence encodes CASSPGLALDTQYF.

To note about this clone: This sample includes further DNA sequences coding for the same CDR3. CDR3 region: CASRPGQMNTEAFF. Here the CDR3 DNA reads TGTGCCAGCAGACCGGGACAGATGAACACTGAAGCTTTCTTT. This chain links TRBV7-9 with TRBJ1-1; TRBD1 agrees at 7 bases. This CDR3 is 14 amino acids long. Unmatched junction bases numbered 4, after V lost 6 bases and J lost 0 bases. Looked up from germline, CDR1 is SEHNR and CDR2 is FQNEAQ (reference sequence).

This clone was seen just once. The chain employs TRBV9 and TRBJ2-5; possible D gene TRBD2, 5 bases. The CDR3 length is 16 residues. V was shortened by 3 bases and J by 5 bases, with 20 bases between the two germline ends. In germline, CDR1 is SGDLS, CDR2 YYNGEE. This CDR3 is CASSAVAGLPSETQYF. The CDR3 DNA reads TGTGCCAGCAGCGCCGTGGCGGGCCTTCCATCGGAGACCCAGTACTTC.